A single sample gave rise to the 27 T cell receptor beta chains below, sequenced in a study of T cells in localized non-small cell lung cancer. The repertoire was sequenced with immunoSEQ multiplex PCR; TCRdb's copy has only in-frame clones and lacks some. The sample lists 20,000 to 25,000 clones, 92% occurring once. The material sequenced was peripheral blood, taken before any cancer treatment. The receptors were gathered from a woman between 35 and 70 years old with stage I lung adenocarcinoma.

This chain's CDR3 is CASSQDGIDRIAGIEKLFF. In DNA, the CDR3 is TGCGCCAGCAGCCAAGACGGAATTGACAGGATCGCAGGGATTGAAAAACTGTTTTTT. The chain has TRBV4-1 and TRBJ1-4, with TRBD1 as a possible D gene (6 bases). V gave up 0 bases and J gave up 7 bases, with 24 bases separating them. The CDR3 spans 19 residues. Germline lookup yields CDR1 MGHRA and CDR2 YSYEKL.

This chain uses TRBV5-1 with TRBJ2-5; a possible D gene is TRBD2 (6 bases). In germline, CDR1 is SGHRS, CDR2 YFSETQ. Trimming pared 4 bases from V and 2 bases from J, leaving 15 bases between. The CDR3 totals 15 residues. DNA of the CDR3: TGCGCCAGCAGCCTGATTGGGGGAGGACAAGAGACCCAGTACTTC. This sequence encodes CASSLIGGGQETQYF.

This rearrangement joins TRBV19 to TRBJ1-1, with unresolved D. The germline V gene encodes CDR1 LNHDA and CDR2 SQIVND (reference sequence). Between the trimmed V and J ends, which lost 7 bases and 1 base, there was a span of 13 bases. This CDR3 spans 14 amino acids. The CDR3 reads CASKWSSENTEAFF. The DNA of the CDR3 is TGTGCCAGTAAGTGGTCGTCAGAGAACACTGAAGCTTTCTTT.

The CDR3, as DNA: TGTGCCAGCAGCAGGGGGGGGAATCAGCCCCAGCATTTT. This translates into CASSRGGNQPQHF. The chain couples TRBV9 to TRBJ1-5; perhaps TRBD1 as D (6 bases). V dropped 4 bases and J dropped 4 bases, with 9 bases sitting between them. The germline V gene has CDR1 SGDLS and CDR2 YYNGEE. The CDR3 loop spans 13 amino acids.

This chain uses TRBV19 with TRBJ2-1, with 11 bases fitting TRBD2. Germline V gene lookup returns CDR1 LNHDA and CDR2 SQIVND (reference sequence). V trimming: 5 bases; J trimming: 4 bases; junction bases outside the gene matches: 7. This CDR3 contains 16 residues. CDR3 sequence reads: CASSVTSGSLYNEQFF. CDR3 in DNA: TGTGCCAGTAGTGTAACTAGCGGGAGCTTATACAATGAGCAGTTCTTC.

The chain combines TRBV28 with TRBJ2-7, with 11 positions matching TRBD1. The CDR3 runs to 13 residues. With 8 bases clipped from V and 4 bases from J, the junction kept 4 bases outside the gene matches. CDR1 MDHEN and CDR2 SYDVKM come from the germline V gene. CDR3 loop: CASAGTGGYEQYF. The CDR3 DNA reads TGTGCCAGCGCCGGGACAGGGGGATACGAGCAGTACTTC.

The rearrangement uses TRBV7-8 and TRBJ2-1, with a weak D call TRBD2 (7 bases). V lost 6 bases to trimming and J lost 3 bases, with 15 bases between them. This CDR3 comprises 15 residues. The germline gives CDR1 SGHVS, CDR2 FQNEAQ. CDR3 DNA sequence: TGTGCCAGCAGGTACAGGGAGGGGTACTACAATGAGCAGTTCTTC. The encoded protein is CASRYREGYYNEQFF. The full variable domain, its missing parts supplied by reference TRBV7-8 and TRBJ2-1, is GAGVSQSPRYKVAKRGQDVALRCDPISGHVSLFWYQQALGQGPEFLTYFQNEAQLDKSGLPSDRFFAERPEGSVSTLKIQRTQQEDSAVYLCASRYREGYYNEQFFGPGTRLTVL.

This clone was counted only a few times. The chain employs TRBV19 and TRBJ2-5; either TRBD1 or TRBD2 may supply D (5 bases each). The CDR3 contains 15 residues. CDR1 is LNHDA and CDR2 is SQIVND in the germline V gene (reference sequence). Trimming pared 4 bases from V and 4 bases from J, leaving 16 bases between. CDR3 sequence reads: CASSTTAGALETQYF. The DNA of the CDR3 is TGTGCCAGTAGTACCACAGCCGGGGCCCTAGAGACCCAGTACTTC.

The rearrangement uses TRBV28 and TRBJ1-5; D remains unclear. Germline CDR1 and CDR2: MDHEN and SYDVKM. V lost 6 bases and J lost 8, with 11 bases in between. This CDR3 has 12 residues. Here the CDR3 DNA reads TGTGCCAGCAGCCTGGGCATGGAGCCCCAGCATTTT. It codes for CASSLGMEPQHF.

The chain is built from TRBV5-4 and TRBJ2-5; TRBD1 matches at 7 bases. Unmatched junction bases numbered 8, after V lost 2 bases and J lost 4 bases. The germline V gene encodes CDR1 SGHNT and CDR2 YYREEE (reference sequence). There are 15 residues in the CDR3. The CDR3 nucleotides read TGTGCCAGCAGCTTTGGCCCGGGACAGAGAGAGACCCAGTACTTC. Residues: CASSFGPGQRETQYF.

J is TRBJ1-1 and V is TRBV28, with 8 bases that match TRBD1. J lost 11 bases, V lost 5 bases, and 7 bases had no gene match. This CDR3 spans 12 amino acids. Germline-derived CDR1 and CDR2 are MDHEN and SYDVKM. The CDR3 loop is CASSPDRGAAFF. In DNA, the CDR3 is TGTGCCAGCAGTCCAGACAGGGGTGCGGCTTTCTTT.

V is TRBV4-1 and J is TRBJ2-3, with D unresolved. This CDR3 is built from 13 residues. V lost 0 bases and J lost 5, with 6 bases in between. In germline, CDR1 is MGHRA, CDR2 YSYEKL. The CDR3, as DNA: TGCGCCAGCAGCCAAGAGAGGAGAGATACGCAGTATTTT. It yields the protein CASSQERRDTQYF.

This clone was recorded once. CDR3 region: CASSQILRVMATDTQYF. CDR3 nucleotide sequence: TGCGCCAGCAGCCAAATCCTCAGAGTGATGGCCACAGATACGCAGTATTTT. V gene TRBV4-1 combines with J gene TRBJ2-3; unclear D gene. The CDR3 contains 17 residues. Trimming cost V 2 bases and J 2 bases, with 17 bases left between them. CDR1 MGHRA and CDR2 YSYEKL come from the germline V gene.

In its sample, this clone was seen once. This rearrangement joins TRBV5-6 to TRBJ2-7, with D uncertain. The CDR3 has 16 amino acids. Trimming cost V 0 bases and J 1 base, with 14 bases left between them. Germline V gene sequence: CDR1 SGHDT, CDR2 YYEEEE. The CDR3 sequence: CASSLGGQVASYEQYF. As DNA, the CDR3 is TGTGCCAGCAGCTTGGGTGGGCAGGTCGCGTCCTACGAGCAGTACTTC.

DNA of the CDR3: TGCGCCAGCAGCTCACTAGCGGGAGGCACCGGGGAGCTGTTTTTT. It is translated as CASSSLAGGTGELFF. The gene calls are TRBV5-1 and TRBJ2-2; 12 bases map to TRBD2. Losses at the gene ends were 3 bases for V and 4 bases for J; bases not matched to a gene: 1. Germline lookup yields CDR1 SGHRS and CDR2 YFSETQ. The CDR3 is 15 residues long.

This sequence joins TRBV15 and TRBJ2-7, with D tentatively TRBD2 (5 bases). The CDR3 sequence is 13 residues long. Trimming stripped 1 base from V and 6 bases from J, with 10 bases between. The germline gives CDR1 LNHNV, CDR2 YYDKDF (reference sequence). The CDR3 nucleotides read TGTGCCACCAGCAGAGTAGGGAGCGGCGAGCAGTACTTC. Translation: CATSRVGSGEQYF.

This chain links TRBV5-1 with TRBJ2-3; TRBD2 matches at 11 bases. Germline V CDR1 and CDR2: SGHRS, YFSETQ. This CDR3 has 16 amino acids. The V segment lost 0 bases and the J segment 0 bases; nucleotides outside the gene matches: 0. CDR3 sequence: CASSLGTSGSTDTQYF. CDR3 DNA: TGCGCCAGCAGCTTGGGGACTAGCGGGAGCACAGATACGCAGTATTTT.

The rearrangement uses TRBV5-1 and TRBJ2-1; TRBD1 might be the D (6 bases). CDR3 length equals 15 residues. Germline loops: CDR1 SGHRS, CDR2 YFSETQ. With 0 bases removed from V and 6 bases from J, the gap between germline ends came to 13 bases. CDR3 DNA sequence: TGCGCCAGCAGCTTGGACCCTGGGACACTCAATGAGCAGTTCTTC. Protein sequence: CASSLDPGTLNEQFF.

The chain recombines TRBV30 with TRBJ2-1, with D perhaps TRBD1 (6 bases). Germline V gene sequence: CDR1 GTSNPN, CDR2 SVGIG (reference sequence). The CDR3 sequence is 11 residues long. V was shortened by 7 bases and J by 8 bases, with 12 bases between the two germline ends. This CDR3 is CASGVFDEQFF. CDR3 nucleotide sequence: TGTGCCTCAGGGGTTTTCGATGAGCAGTTCTTC. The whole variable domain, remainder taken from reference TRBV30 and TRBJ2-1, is SQTIHQWPATLVQPVGSPLSLECTVEGTSNPNLYWYRQAAGRGLQLLFYSVGIGQISSEVPQNLSASRPQDRQFILSSKKLLLSDSGFYLCASGVFDEQFFGPGTRLTVL.

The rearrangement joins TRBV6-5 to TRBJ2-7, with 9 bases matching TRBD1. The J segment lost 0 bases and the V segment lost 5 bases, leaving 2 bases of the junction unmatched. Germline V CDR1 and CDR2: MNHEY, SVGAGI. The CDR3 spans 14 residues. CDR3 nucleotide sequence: TGTGCCAGCAGTCGGGACAGGGTCTCCTACGAGCAGTACTTC. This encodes CASSRDRVSYEQYF.

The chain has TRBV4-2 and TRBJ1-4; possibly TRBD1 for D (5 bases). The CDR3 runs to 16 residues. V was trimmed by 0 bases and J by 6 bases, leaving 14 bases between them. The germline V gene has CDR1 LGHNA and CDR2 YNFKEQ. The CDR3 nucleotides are TGTGCCAGCAGCCAAGACAAGGGACCCGCCTATGAAAAACTGTTTTTT. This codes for CASSQDKGPAYEKLFF.

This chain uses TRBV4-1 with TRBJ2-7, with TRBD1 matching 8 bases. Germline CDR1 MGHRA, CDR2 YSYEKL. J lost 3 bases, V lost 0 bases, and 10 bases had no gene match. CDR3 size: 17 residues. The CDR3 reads CASSQDLRTGKVYEQYF. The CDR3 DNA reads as TGCGCCAGCAGCCAAGACCTCAGGACAGGGAAGGTCTACGAGCAGTACTTC.

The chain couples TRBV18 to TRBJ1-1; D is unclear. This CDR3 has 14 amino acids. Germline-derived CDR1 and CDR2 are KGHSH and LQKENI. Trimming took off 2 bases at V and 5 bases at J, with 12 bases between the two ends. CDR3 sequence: CASSPYSGWTEAFF. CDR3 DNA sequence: TGTGCCAGCTCACCATATTCCGGTTGGACTGAAGCTTTCTTT.

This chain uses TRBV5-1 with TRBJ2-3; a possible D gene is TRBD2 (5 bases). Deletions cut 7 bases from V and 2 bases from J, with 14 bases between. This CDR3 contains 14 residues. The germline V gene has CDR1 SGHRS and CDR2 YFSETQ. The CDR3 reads CASGKQDSTDTQYF. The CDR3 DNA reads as TGCGCCAGCGGCAAGCAGGACTCCACAGATACGCAGTATTTT.

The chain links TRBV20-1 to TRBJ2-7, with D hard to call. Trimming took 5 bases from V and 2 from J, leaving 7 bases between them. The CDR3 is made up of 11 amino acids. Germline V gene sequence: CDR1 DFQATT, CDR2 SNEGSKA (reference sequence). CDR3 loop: CSAPNPYEQYF. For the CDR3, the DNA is TGCAGTGCTCCGAACCCCTACGAGCAGTACTTC.

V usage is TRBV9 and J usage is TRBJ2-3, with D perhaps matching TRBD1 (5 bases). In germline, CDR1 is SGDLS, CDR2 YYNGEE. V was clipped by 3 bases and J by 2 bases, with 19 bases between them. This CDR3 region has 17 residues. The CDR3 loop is CASSANRTLPSTDTQYF. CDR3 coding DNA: TGTGCCAGCAGCGCCAACAGGACCCTACCATCCACAGATACGCAGTATTTT.

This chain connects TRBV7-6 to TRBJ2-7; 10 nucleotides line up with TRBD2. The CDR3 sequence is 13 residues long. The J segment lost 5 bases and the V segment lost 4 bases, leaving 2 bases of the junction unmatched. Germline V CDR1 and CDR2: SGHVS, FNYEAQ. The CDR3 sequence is CASSYGLADEQYF. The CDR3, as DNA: TGTGCCAGCAGCTACGGACTAGCGGACGAGCAGTACTTC. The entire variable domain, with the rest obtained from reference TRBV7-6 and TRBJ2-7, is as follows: GAGVSQSPRYKVTKRGQDVALRCDPISGHVSLYWYRQALGQGPEFLTYFNYEAQQDKSGLPNDRFSAERPEGSISTLTIQRTEQRDSAMYRCASSYGLADEQYFGPGTRLTVT.